The text below deals with one TCR beta chain. The antigen is not known. The data derive from a study of cytomegalovirus exposure and HLA in healthy donors. Study observations and caveats: Indistinguishable V segments such as TRBV6-2 and TRBV6-3 were excluded. For cytomegalovirus status, the classifier reportedly gave diagnoses with high specificity and sensitivity.

In the PCR, 60 Vbeta and 13 Jbeta primers were used. Here immunoSEQ multiplex PCR was the method, and the copy in TCRdb shows in-frame clones only, minus some. Among approximately 120,000 clones listed, around 81% were seen once. This CDR3 has 14 amino acids. The germline gives CDR1 SGHAT, CDR2 FQNNGV. V was trimmed by 3 bases and J by 5 bases, leaving 11 bases between them. The V gene is TRBV11-2, the J gene TRBJ1-3; D is perhaps TRBD1 (5 bases). The TCR comes from a woman aged 25 to 39 in good health and CMV-seronegative. What was sequenced was PBMCs. In DNA form, the CDR3 reads TGTGCCAGCAGCTTGACAGCCGGACGAAACACCATATATTTT. Protein sequence: CASSLTAGRNTIYF.